This T cell receptor (beta chain) comes out of a study of radiotherapy plus CTLA-4 blockade in lung cancer. General study points: In blood, after radiotherapy plus ipilimumab, tumor-derived TCR clones expanded.

Produced via immunoSEQ multiplex PCR; TCRdb's table is partial and in-frame only. The sample includes nearly 15,000 clones, approximately 76% of them seen just once. Of note for this clone: Its specificity is not known.

The germline V and J ends were trimmed by 2 bases and 0 bases, with 12 bases remaining between them. The CDR3 sequence is 17 residues long. Germline V lookup: CDR1 SGDLS, CDR2 YYNGEE. The chain joins TRBV9 to TRBJ2-6, with D possibly matching TRBD1 (5 bases). Sequenced here: peripheral blood, sampled from a patient treated with radiotherapy plus ipilimumab. The TCR sequence derives from a human donor with non-small cell lung cancer whose response to radiotherapy plus ipilimumab could not be evaluated. The CDR3 DNA sequence: TGTGCCAGCAGCGTCGACAGCGATTACTCTGGGGCCAACGTCCTGACTTTC. Encoded protein: CASSVDSDYSGANVLTF.